The entry that follows covers one TCR beta chain sequence. This record comes from a study of blood T cell repertoires in COVID-19. Study details: COVID-19 samples, acute and convalescent, were from the United States, Italy and Spain. T cells, B-cell-depleted T cells, or PBMCs supplied cDNA or gDNA.

Original processing methods: Amplifying reference gene primers gave estimates of nucleated cell counts. Produced via immunoSEQ multiplex PCR; TCRdb's table is partial and in-frame only. V and J calls and clone size follow that table, whereas D and trimming were derived from the DNA. The table includes about 160,000 clones, approximately 84% detected once. This sequence originates from a man aged 70 or older with acute or convalescent COVID-19. Sequenced material: peripheral blood.

CDR3 coding DNA: TGTGCCACGAACCCTTGGGGCAGGGCCCAAGAGACCCAGTACTTC. Amino acid sequence: CATNPWGRAQETQYF. The chain recombines TRBV6-5 with TRBJ2-5; D perhaps matches TRBD1 (5 bases). Germline V gene data show CDR1 as MNHEY and CDR2 as SVGAGI. V dropped 10 bases and J dropped 1 base, with 19 bases sitting between them. This CDR3 comprises 15 residues.